A single sample gave rise to the 11 T cell receptor beta chains below, sequenced in a study of T cell responses to AZD1222 COVID-19 vaccine. Repertoires were generated with immunoSEQ multiplex PCR, while TCRdb's copy carries only in-frame clones and drops some. The sample carries over 90,000 clones, approximately 88% recorded once. Sequencing was performed on peripheral blood, taken on day 0 of AZD1222 vaccination. Every receptor here comes from an adult in good health.

The chain is built from TRBV25-1 and TRBJ2-7; D perhaps matches TRBD1 (5 bases). Germline CDR1 is MGHDK and CDR2 is SYGVNS. Between the trimmed V and J ends, which lost 1 base and 4 bases, there was a span of 11 bases. This CDR3 spans 14 amino acids. The chain's CDR3 is CASSESGSKYEQYF. The CDR3 DNA follows: TGTGCCAGCAGTGAATCAGGGTCGAAGTACGAGCAGTACTTC.

The count of this clone is one. The chain's CDR3 is CASSTAGETEAFF. The CDR3 DNA is TGCGCCAGCAGCACAGCAGGGGAGACTGAAGCTTTCTTT. The V call is TRBV5-1, the J call TRBJ1-1, with a weak D call TRBD1 (6 bases). This CDR3 comprises 13 residues. Germline V gene sequence: CDR1 SGHRS, CDR2 YFSETQ. V lost 4 bases to trimming and J lost 5 bases, with 12 bases between them. Variable domain in full (rest from reference TRBV5-1 and TRBJ1-1): KAGVTQTPRYLIKTRGQQVTLSCSPISGHRSVSWYQQTPGQGLQFLFEYFSETQRNKGNFPGRFSGRQFSNSRSEMNVSTLELGDSALYLCASSTAGETEAFFGQGTRLTVV.

The chain recombines TRBV28 with TRBJ2-7; D unclear. Germline V gene sequence: CDR1 MDHEN, CDR2 SYDVKM. The CDR3 sequence is 12 residues long. V lost 5 bases to trimming and J lost 3 bases, with 8 bases between them. The CDR3 region has the DNA TGTGCCAGCAGTACAACAATCTACGAGCAGTACTTC. It specifies CASSTTIYEQYF.

The CDR3 region is CASSEQGTTNEKLFF. The CDR3 region has the DNA TGTGCCAGCAGTGAACAGGGGACAACTAATGAAAAACTGTTTTTT. This chain uses TRBV6-1 with TRBJ1-4, with D maybe TRBD1 (6 bases). The CDR3 totals 15 residues. Trimming pared 2 bases from V and 0 bases from J, leaving 7 bases between. Germline CDR1 is MNHNS and CDR2 is SASEGT.

The rearrangement links TRBV12-5 to TRBJ1-1; no clear D gene. This CDR3 has 13 residues. Germline-derived CDR1 and CDR2 are LGHNT and FRNRAP. V lost 4 bases, J lost 3 bases, and 9 bases lay in between. The CDR3 loop reads CASGSERDTEAFF. CDR3 DNA sequence: TGTGCTAGTGGTTCCGAGAGGGACACTGAAGCTTTCTTT.

The chain uses TRBV19 and TRBJ1-2; D not resolved. Germline CDR1 reads LNHDA; CDR2 reads SQIVND (reference sequence). This CDR3 comprises 13 residues. V was pared by 7 bases and J by 5 bases, with 14 bases between. CDR3 sequence reads: CASMLAGPYGYTF. Written as DNA, the CDR3 is TGTGCCAGTATGCTCGCTGGTCCATATGGCTACACCTTC.

The rearrangement joins TRBV19 to TRBJ2-2, with D possibly being TRBD1 (6 bases). Trimming left V 7 bases short and J 0 bases short, with 15 bases between. This CDR3 comprises 16 residues. Per germline, CDR1 LNHDA and CDR2 SQIVND (reference sequence). The CDR3 region has the DNA TGTGCCAGTAAATCCCCCGGGACACCGAACACCGGGGAGCTGTTTTTT. Its translation: CASKSPGTPNTGELFF.

The V call is TRBV6-2 or TRBV6-3, the J call TRBJ1-5, with D perhaps TRBD1 (5 bases). The CDR3 covers 15 residues. From germline, CDR1 is MNHEY and CDR2 SVGEGT. The ends were cut back, 5 bases at V and 3 bases at J, with 14 bases in the middle. CDR3 protein: CASSERWGTNQPQHF. The CDR3 nucleotides are TGTGCCAGCAGTGAGAGGTGGGGGACCAATCAGCCCCAGCATTTT.

The V call is TRBV6-6, the J call TRBJ1-1; D gene uncertain. This CDR3 contains 12 residues. V was clipped by 1 base and J by 3 bases, with 3 bases between them. Germline V gene sequence: CDR1 MNHNY, CDR2 SVGAGI (reference sequence). CDR3 bases: TGTGCCAGCAGTTACTGGGACACTGAAGCTTTCTTT. This sequence encodes CASSYWDTEAFF.

The CDR3 reads CASVLTGAGYGYTF. The CDR3, as DNA: TGTGCCAGTGTACTTACAGGGGCAGGCTATGGCTACACCTTC. This chain uses TRBV19 with TRBJ1-2; 7 nucleotides line up with TRBD1. This CDR3 comprises 14 residues. V dropped 8 bases and J dropped 4; count of bases not matched to a gene: 10. Per the germline V gene, CDR1 is LNHDA and CDR2 is SQIVND (reference sequence).

The chain is built from TRBV11-2 and TRBJ2-7; D is possibly TRBD2 (7 bases). Germline values: CDR1 SGHAT, CDR2 FQNNGV. V was pared by 3 bases and J by 3 bases, with 18 bases between. The CDR3 consists of 16 residues. CDR3 in amino acids: CASSLGGGGVFYEQYF. CDR3 coding DNA: TGTGCCAGCAGCTTGGGGGGAGGGGGAGTGTTCTACGAGCAGTACTTC.